This T cell receptor beta chain originates from a study of blood T cell repertoires in COVID-19. The wider study: Sites in the United States, Italy and Spain provided acute and convalescent COVID-19 samples. PBMCs, B-cell-depleted T cells, or T cells provided the cDNA or gDNA that made up the material.

Germline V gene data show CDR1 as SGHNT and CDR2 as YYREEE (reference sequence). The V end was cut by 2 bases, the J end by 0 bases, with 8 bases between. There are 14 residues in the CDR3. Only in-frame clones appear in the TCRdb table, and some are missing; sequencing was by immunoSEQ multiplex PCR. The repertoire holds 120,000 or so clones, 85% seen once, with more than 20% in the top ten. The sample comprised peripheral blood. The chain uses TRBV5-4 and TRBJ1-1; D is possibly TRBD1 (5 bases). This sequence originates from an elderly woman with acute or convalescent COVID-19. The DNA for the CDR3 is TGTGCCAGCAGCTTAGGGGCGCTGAACACTGAAGCTTTCTTT. It yields the protein CASSLGALNTEAFF.